A selection of T cell receptor beta chains follows, all from one sample in a study of T cell responses to AZD1222 COVID-19 vaccine. Clones were sequenced by immunoSEQ multiplex PCR, and TCRdb holds only the in-frame ones, with some missing. This table has fewer than 250,000 clones, roughly 91% appearing once. This sample comprised peripheral blood, obtained on day 0 of MenACWY control vaccination. These receptors all come from an adult in good health. The CDR3 runs from the conserved cysteine through the conserved F or W. A D gene is named only where the DNA matches it firmly. Some rows have no size entry. The others give once, few or many, or a class for an expanded clone.

d_gene: .
j_gene: TRBJ1-5
v_gene: TRBV3-1/TRBV3-2
abundance: .
CDR3nt: TGTGCCAGCAGCCAAGATGGGCAGTATAGCAATCAGCCCCAGCATTTT
CDR3aa: CASSQDGQYSNQPQHF

d_gene: .
j_gene: TRBJ1-2
v_gene: TRBV5-5
abundance: .
CDR3nt: TGTGCCAGCAGCGACGTACAGGATAACTATGGCTACACCTTC
CDR3aa: CASSDVQDNYGYTF

d_gene: .
j_gene: TRBJ1-5
v_gene: TRBV9
abundance: .
CDR3nt: TGTGCCAGCAGCGACGGGGGCGCCGGTCAGCCCCAGCATTTT
CDR3aa: CASSDGGAGQPQHF

d_gene: .
j_gene: TRBJ1-1
v_gene: TRBV7-2
abundance: .
CDR3nt: TGTGCCAGCAGCTTATTCGGACTGAACACTGAAGCTTTCTTT
CDR3aa: CASSLFGLNTEAFF

d_gene: .
j_gene: TRBJ1-5
v_gene: TRBV30
abundance: .
CDR3nt: TGTGCCTGGAGCCCGAGGGAGGGGCTTTTAAATCAGCCCCAGCATTTT
CDR3aa: CAWSPREGLLNQPQHF

d_gene: .
j_gene: TRBJ2-7
v_gene: TRBV6-1
abundance: .
CDR3nt: TGTGCCAGCAGTGAAGGCCTCCTTGCAACCTACGAGCAGTACTTC
CDR3aa: CASSEGLLATYEQYF

d_gene: .
j_gene: TRBJ1-1
v_gene: TRBV5-8
abundance: .
CDR3nt: TGTGCCAGCAGCTTATTGACAGTAACTGAAGCTTTCTTT
CDR3aa: CASSLLTVTEAFF

d_gene: .
j_gene: TRBJ2-5
v_gene: TRBV2
abundance: .
CDR3nt: TGTGCCAGCGGCGCGTATACCCAAGAGACCCAGTACTTC
CDR3aa: CASGAYTQETQYF

d_gene: TRBD1
j_gene: TRBJ1-1
v_gene: TRBV12-5
abundance: .
CDR3nt: TGTGCTAGTGGTTTGATCTTGGGACAGCCGAACACTGAAGCTTTCTTT
CDR3aa: CASGLILGQPNTEAFF

d_gene: .
j_gene: TRBJ1-1
v_gene: TRBV7-2
abundance: .
CDR3nt: TGTGCCAGCAGCCCTAGAGGAAGTGAAGCTTTCTTT
CDR3aa: CASSPRGSEAFF

d_gene: .
j_gene: TRBJ2-2
v_gene: TRBV18
abundance: .
CDR3nt: TGTGCCAGCTCACCCGGGCAGACCGGGGAGCTGTTTTTT
CDR3aa: CASSPGQTGELFF

d_gene: TRBD1
j_gene: TRBJ1-3
v_gene: TRBV6-2/TRBV6-3
abundance: .
CDR3nt: TGTGCCAGCAGCTGGAGGACAGGGACTGGAAACACCATATATTTT
CDR3aa: CASSWRTGTGNTIYF

d_gene: .
j_gene: TRBJ1-4
v_gene: TRBV9
abundance: .
CDR3nt: TGTGCCAGCAGCGTAGCACAGAATGAAAAACTGTTTTTT
CDR3aa: CASSVAQNEKLFF

d_gene: .
j_gene: TRBJ1-1
v_gene: TRBV5-1
abundance: .
CDR3nt: TGCGCCAGCAGCCCCCCTCTCCAGGCCGGGACTGAAGCTTTCTTT
CDR3aa: CASSPPLQAGTEAFF

d_gene: TRBD1
j_gene: TRBJ1-1
v_gene: TRBV28
abundance: .
CDR3nt: TGTGCCAGCAGTTTTGACAGGGTGAACACTGAAGCTTTCTTT
CDR3aa: CASSFDRVNTEAFF

d_gene: .
j_gene: TRBJ1-3
v_gene: TRBV3-1/TRBV3-2
abundance: .
CDR3nt: TGTGCCAGCAGCCTCACTGGAAACACCATATATTTT
CDR3aa: CASSLTGNTIYF

d_gene: .
j_gene: TRBJ1-2
v_gene: TRBV6-5
abundance: .
CDR3nt: TGTGCCAGTGGAATCCGGGGTGGCTACACCTTC
CDR3aa: CASGIRGGYTF

d_gene: TRBD2
j_gene: TRBJ2-2
v_gene: TRBV30
abundance: .
CDR3nt: TGTGCCTGGAGTCCTCCGTATCGTCTAGCGGGGAGGAACACCGGGGAGCTGTTTTTT
CDR3aa: CAWSPPYRLAGRNTGELFF

d_gene: TRBD1
j_gene: TRBJ1-5
v_gene: TRBV19
abundance: .
CDR3nt: TGTGCCAGTAGTACCCGCCCGGGCAGGGGGCTCCATAGCAATCAGCCCCAGCATTTT
CDR3aa: CASSTRPGRGLHSNQPQHF

d_gene: TRBD2
j_gene: TRBJ2-3
v_gene: TRBV9
abundance: .
CDR3nt: TGTGCCAGCAGCGCCGGACTAGCGGGACCTAGCACAGATACGCAGTATTTT
CDR3aa: CASSAGLAGPSTDTQYF

d_gene: .
j_gene: TRBJ1-2
v_gene: TRBV12-3/TRBV12-4
abundance: once
CDR3nt: TGTGCCAGCAGTTTAGAACAGTCCTATGGCTACACCTTC
CDR3aa: CASSLEQSYGYTF

d_gene: TRBD1
j_gene: TRBJ1-1
v_gene: TRBV6-5
abundance: few
CDR3nt: TGTGCCAGCAGCTTGACAGGGCAGGGGGCTTTCTTT
CDR3aa: CASSLTGQGAFF

d_gene: .
j_gene: TRBJ1-2
v_gene: TRBV4-2
abundance: .
CDR3nt: TGTGCCAGCAGCCAAGAGGAGGGGCCCGCTAACTATGGCTACACCTTC
CDR3aa: CASSQEEGPANYGYTF

d_gene: TRBD1
j_gene: TRBJ1-5
v_gene: TRBV30
abundance: .
CDR3nt: TGTGCCTCGACAACAGGGGAGGGCAATCAGCCCCAGCATTTT
CDR3aa: CASTTGEGNQPQHF

d_gene: .
j_gene: TRBJ1-2
v_gene: TRBV5-1
abundance: .
CDR3nt: TGCGCCAGCAGCTTGGCAGGAGGGATCTATGGCTACACCTTC
CDR3aa: CASSLAGGIYGYTF

d_gene: TRBD2
j_gene: TRBJ2-5
v_gene: TRBV5-1
abundance: .
CDR3nt: TGCGCCAGCAGCTTGGAGGGACTAGAAACAGAGACCCAGTACTTC
CDR3aa: CASSLEGLETETQYF

d_gene: .
j_gene: TRBJ2-7
v_gene: TRBV20-1
abundance: .
CDR3nt: TGCAGTGCCGGACGCCGCTACGAGCAGTACTTC
CDR3aa: CSAGRRYEQYF

d_gene: .
j_gene: TRBJ1-2
v_gene: TRBV6-5
abundance: .
CDR3nt: TGTGCCAGCTCACGGTCGTCGGGTAACTATGGCTACACCTTC
CDR3aa: CASSRSSGNYGYTF

d_gene: .
j_gene: TRBJ1-1
v_gene: TRBV19
abundance: .
CDR3nt: TGTGCCAGCAACTTCTTCGGAAGACAGACGCATGCCAACACTGAAGCTTTCTTT
CDR3aa: CASNFFGRQTHANTEAFF

d_gene: .
j_gene: TRBJ1-6
v_gene: TRBV2
abundance: once
CDR3nt: TGTGCCAGCAGTGTTGGCAGGGATAATTCACCCCTCCACTTT
CDR3aa: CASSVGRDNSPLHF

d_gene: .
j_gene: TRBJ1-1
v_gene: TRBV12-3/TRBV12-4
abundance: .
CDR3nt: TGTGCCAGCACCCCGGACACCTACACTGAAGCTTTCTTT
CDR3aa: CASTPDTYTEAFF

d_gene: TRBD1
j_gene: TRBJ1-2
v_gene: TRBV19
abundance: .
CDR3nt: TGTGCCAGTAGTATTGTGGGACAGCCGCTTGGCTACACCTTC
CDR3aa: CASSIVGQPLGYTF

d_gene: .
j_gene: TRBJ2-1
v_gene: TRBV10-3
abundance: .
CDR3nt: TGTGCCACAGGGGATCCCGGGCCCAATGAGCAGTTCTTC
CDR3aa: CATGDPGPNEQFF

d_gene: .
j_gene: TRBJ1-3
v_gene: TRBV7-8
abundance: .
CDR3nt: TGTGCCAGCAGCTTAGTTTCTCTGGACACGAGAAACACCATATATTTT
CDR3aa: CASSLVSLDTRNTIYF

d_gene: .
j_gene: TRBJ2-2
v_gene: TRBV9
abundance: .
CDR3nt: TGTGCCAGCAGCGTAGGCCAAGGAGGCACCGGGGAGCTGTTTTTT
CDR3aa: CASSVGQGGTGELFF

d_gene: TRBD1
j_gene: TRBJ1-5
v_gene: TRBV28
abundance: .
CDR3nt: TGTGCCAGCAGCCCGGGACAGAGACTACTTAGCAATCAGCCCCAGCATTTT
CDR3aa: CASSPGQRLLSNQPQHF

d_gene: TRBD1
j_gene: TRBJ1-1
v_gene: TRBV27
abundance: .
CDR3nt: TGTGCCAGCAGTTACCCCCCCCTACAGGGGACACACAAACCCCCTGAAGCTTTCTTT
CDR3aa: CASSYPPLQGTHKPPEAFF

d_gene: .
j_gene: TRBJ1-3
v_gene: TRBV30
abundance: .
CDR3nt: TGTGCCTGGGGTTCCAGTCGTGCGGGAGGAAACACCATATATTTT
CDR3aa: CAWGSSRAGGNTIYF

d_gene: .
j_gene: TRBJ2-7
v_gene: TRBV29-1
abundance: .
CDR3nt: TGCAGCGTTGAAGAGGGCGACTCCTACGAGCAGTACTTC
CDR3aa: CSVEEGDSYEQYF

d_gene: .
j_gene: TRBJ2-7
v_gene: TRBV15
abundance: .
CDR3nt: TGTGCCACCAGCATTAGCCGGGGGAGGTACGAGCAGTACTTC
CDR3aa: CATSISRGRYEQYF

d_gene: TRBD1
j_gene: TRBJ1-6
v_gene: TRBV29-1
abundance: .
CDR3nt: TGCAGCGCGTCCGGGACAGGGGGAAATTCACCCCTCCACTTT
CDR3aa: CSASGTGGNSPLHF

d_gene: .
j_gene: TRBJ1-5
v_gene: TRBV19
abundance: .
CDR3nt: TGTGCCAGTAGTACCACCGGACTAGCCACTCAGCCCCAGCATTTT
CDR3aa: CASSTTGLATQPQHF

d_gene: TRBD2
j_gene: TRBJ2-3
v_gene: TRBV15
abundance: .
CDR3nt: TGTGCCACAGACTATAGCGGGGGGGACTGGGGTACGCAGTATTTT
CDR3aa: CATDYSGGDWGTQYF

d_gene: .
j_gene: TRBJ1-2
v_gene: TRBV6-2/TRBV6-3
abundance: .
CDR3nt: TGTGCCAGCAGCAAGGGGCCAGACCGAGCTGACTATGGCTACACCTTC
CDR3aa: CASSKGPDRADYGYTF

d_gene: TRBD1
j_gene: TRBJ1-4
v_gene: TRBV19
abundance: once
CDR3nt: TGTGCCAGCGCGCCCAGGGGGACAGTCGAAAAACTGTTTTTT
CDR3aa: CASAPRGTVEKLFF

d_gene: .
j_gene: TRBJ1-3
v_gene: TRBV5-1
abundance: .
CDR3nt: TGCGCCAGCAGCTTCGAGGGGACTTTCTCTGGAAACACCATATATTTT
CDR3aa: CASSFEGTFSGNTIYF

d_gene: .
j_gene: TRBJ1-4
v_gene: TRBV12-5
abundance: .
CDR3nt: TGTGCTAGTGGTTTGGCCGTGCTTGGTGAAAAACTGTTTTTT
CDR3aa: CASGLAVLGEKLFF

d_gene: .
j_gene: TRBJ1-1
v_gene: TRBV9
abundance: .
CDR3nt: TGTGCCAGCAGCGTAGTGCAGCTGAACACTGAAGCTTTCTTT
CDR3aa: CASSVVQLNTEAFF

d_gene: .
j_gene: TRBJ2-7
v_gene: TRBV5-4
abundance: .
CDR3nt: TGTGCCAGCAGCTCAGCCGGGACGTCACTCGGCGAGCAGTACTTC
CDR3aa: CASSSAGTSLGEQYF

d_gene: .
j_gene: TRBJ1-1
v_gene: TRBV6-5
abundance: .
CDR3nt: TGTGCCAGCAGTTACAACAAGATAAACACTGAAGCTTTCTTT
CDR3aa: CASSYNKINTEAFF

d_gene: .
j_gene: TRBJ1-5
v_gene: TRBV6-6
abundance: .
CDR3nt: TGTGCCAGCTCCAAGCGGCAGAGCTATAGCAATCAGCCCCAGCATTTT
CDR3aa: CASSKRQSYSNQPQHF

d_gene: .
j_gene: TRBJ2-7
v_gene: TRBV3-1/TRBV3-2
abundance: .
CDR3nt: TGTGCCAGCAGCCGACTTTCCTACGAGCAGTACTTC
CDR3aa: CASSRLSYEQYF

d_gene: TRBD2
j_gene: TRBJ2-1
v_gene: TRBV5-1
abundance: .
CDR3nt: TGCGCCAGCAGCTTGGCCCCTAGCGGAAACAGTGAGCAGTTCTTC
CDR3aa: CASSLAPSGNSEQFF

d_gene: .
j_gene: TRBJ2-7
v_gene: TRBV4-3
abundance: .
CDR3nt: TGCGCCAGCAGCCAAGACCTCAAGGGGTCCGAGCAGTACTTC
CDR3aa: CASSQDLKGSEQYF

d_gene: .
j_gene: TRBJ2-4
v_gene: TRBV5-1
abundance: .
CDR3nt: TGCGCCACCAGCTTCGGCGCCAAAAACATTCAGTACTTC
CDR3aa: CATSFGAKNIQYF

d_gene: .
j_gene: TRBJ1-1
v_gene: TRBV5-1
abundance: once
CDR3nt: TGCGCCAGCAGCCCAGAGGCCGGCGGCACTGAAGCTTTCTTT
CDR3aa: CASSPEAGGTEAFF

d_gene: TRBD1
j_gene: TRBJ1-1
v_gene: TRBV7-7
abundance: .
CDR3nt: TGTGCCAGCAGCTTTTCGACAGGGGGTGAAGCTTTCTTT
CDR3aa: CASSFSTGGEAFF